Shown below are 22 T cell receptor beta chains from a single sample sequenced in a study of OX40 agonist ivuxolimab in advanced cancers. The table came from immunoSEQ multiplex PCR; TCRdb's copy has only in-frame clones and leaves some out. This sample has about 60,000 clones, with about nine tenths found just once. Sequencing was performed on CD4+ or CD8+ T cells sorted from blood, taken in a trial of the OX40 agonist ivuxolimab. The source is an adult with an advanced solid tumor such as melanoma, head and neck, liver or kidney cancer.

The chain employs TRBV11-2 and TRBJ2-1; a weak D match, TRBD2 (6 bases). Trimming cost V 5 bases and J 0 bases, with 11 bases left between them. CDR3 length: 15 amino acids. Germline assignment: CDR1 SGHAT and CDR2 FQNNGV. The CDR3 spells CASSTGLLSYNEQFF. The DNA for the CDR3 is TGTGCCAGCAGCACGGGACTCCTCTCCTACAATGAGCAGTTCTTC.

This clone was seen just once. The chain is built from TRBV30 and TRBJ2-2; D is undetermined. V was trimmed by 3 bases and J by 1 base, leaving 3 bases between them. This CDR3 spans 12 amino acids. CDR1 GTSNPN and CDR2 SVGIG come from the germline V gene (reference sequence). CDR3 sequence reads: CAWRENTGELFF. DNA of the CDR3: TGTGCCTGGAGGGAGAACACCGGGGAGCTGTTTTTT. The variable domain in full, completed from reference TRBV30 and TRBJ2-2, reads SQTIHQWPATLVQPVGSPLSLECTVEGTSNPNLYWYRQAAGRGLQLLFYSVGIGQISSEVPQNLSASRPQDRQFILSSKKLLLSDSGFYLCAWRENTGELFFGEGSRLTVL.

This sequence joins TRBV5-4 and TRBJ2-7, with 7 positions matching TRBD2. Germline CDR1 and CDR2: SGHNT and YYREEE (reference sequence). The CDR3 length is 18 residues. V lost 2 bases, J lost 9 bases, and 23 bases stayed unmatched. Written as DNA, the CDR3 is TGTGCCAGCAGCTTAGGGGCTAGCGGAGGATTGTCTCTACGAGGGCAGTACTTC. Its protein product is CASSLGASGGLSLRGQYF.

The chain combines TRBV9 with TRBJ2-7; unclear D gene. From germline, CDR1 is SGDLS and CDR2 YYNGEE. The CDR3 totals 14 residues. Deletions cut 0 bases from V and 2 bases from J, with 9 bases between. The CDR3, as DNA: TGTGCCAGCAGCGTAGGGGCAGCCCCCTACGAGCAGTACTTC. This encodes CASSVGAAPYEQYF.

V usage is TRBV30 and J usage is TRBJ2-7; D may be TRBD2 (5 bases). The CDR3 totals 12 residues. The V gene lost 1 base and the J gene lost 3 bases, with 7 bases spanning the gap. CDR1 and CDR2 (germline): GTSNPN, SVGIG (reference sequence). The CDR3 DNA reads TGTGCCTGGAGTGCCACTAGCTACGAGCAGTACTTC. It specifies CAWSATSYEQYF.

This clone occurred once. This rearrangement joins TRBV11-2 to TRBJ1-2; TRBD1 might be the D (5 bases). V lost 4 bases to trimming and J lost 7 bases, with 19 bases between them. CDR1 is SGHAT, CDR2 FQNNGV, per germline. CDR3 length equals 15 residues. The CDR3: CASSSPGTAFGGYTF. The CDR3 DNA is TGTGCCAGCAGCTCACCCGGGACGGCTTTTGGTGGCTACACCTTC.

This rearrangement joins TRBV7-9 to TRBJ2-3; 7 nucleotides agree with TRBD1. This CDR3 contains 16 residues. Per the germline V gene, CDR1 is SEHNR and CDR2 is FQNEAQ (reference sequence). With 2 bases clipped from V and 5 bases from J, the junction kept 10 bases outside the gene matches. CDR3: CASSLLGQSLGDTQYF. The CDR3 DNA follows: TGTGCCAGCAGCTTACTGGGACAGTCTCTAGGAGATACGCAGTATTTT.

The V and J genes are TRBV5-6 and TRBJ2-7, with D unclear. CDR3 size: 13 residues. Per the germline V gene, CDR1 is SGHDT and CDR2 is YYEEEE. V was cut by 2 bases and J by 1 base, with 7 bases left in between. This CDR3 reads CASSLKGSYEQYF. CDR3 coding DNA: TGTGCCAGCAGCTTAAAAGGGTCCTACGAGCAGTACTTC.

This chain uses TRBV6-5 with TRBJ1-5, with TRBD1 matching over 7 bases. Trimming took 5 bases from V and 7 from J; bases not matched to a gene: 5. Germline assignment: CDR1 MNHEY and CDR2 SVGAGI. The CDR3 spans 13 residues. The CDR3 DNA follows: TGTGCCAGCAGTGACAGGGAAAGGCAGCCCCAGCATTTT. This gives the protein CASSDRERQPQHF.

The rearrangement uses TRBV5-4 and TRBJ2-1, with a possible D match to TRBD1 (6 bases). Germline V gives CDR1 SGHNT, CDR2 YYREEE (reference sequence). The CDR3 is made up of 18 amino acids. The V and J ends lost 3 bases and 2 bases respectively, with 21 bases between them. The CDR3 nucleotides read TGTGCCAGCAGCTCTTCGGGCAAGGGGGACCGAGCCTACAATGAGCAGTTCTTC. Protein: CASSSSGKGDRAYNEQFF.

This chain's CDR3 is CASSLGTSASDTQYF. The CDR3 coding sequence is TGTGCCAGCAGCTTAGGGACCAGTGCGTCAGATACGCAGTATTTT. The chain joins TRBV11-2 to TRBJ2-3; D is uncertain. Trimming took off 1 base at V and 4 bases at J, with 12 bases between the two ends. CDR3 size: 15 residues. Germline V CDR1 and CDR2: SGHAT, FQNNGV.

DNA for the CDR3: TGTGCCAGCAGCCCCCTTTCATTTCGGGAAAGGAACACTGAAGCTTTCTTT. This gives the protein CASSPLSFRERNTEAFF. V and J are TRBV7-8 and TRBJ1-1; no definite D call. V lost 5 bases to trimming and J lost 1 base, with 20 bases between them. The germline gives CDR1 SGHVS, CDR2 FQNEAQ. The CDR3 has 17 residues. Filled out from reference TRBV7-8 and TRBJ1-1, the complete variable domain reads GAGVSQSPRYKVAKRGQDVALRCDPISGHVSLFWYQQALGQGPEFLTYFQNEAQLDKSGLPSDRFFAERPEGSVSTLKIQRTQQEDSAVYLCASSPLSFRERNTEAFFGQGTRLTVV.

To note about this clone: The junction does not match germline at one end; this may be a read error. The chain's CDR3 is CASREDRGGQPQHF. Written as DNA, the CDR3 is TGTGCCAGCAGAGAAGACAGGGGTGGGCAGCCCCAGCATTTT. The chain combines TRBV2 with TRBJ1-5, with 8 nucleotides matching TRBD1. CDR1 and CDR2 from the germline V gene are SNHLY and FYNNEI. This CDR3 contains 14 residues.

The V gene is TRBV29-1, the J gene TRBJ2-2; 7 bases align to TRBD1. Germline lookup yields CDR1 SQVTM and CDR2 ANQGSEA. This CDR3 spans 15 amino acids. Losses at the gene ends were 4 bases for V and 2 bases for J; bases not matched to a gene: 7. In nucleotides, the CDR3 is TGCAGCGTTGTTCCGGGGACAGCAAACACCGGGGAGCTGTTTTTT. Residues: CSVVPGTANTGELFF.

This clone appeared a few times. CDR3 region: CSVERPENTEAFF. DNA of the CDR3: TGCAGCGTTGAAAGGCCGGAGAACACTGAAGCTTTCTTT. The chain carries TRBV29-1 and TRBJ1-1; no firm D call. V was pared by 2 bases and J by 1 base, with 8 bases between. CDR1 and CDR2 from the germline V gene are SQVTM and ANQGSEA. The CDR3 extends over 13 amino acids.

The CDR3 DNA follows: TGTGCCTGGAGTGAAACACTAAACACAGATACGCAGTATTTT. Translation gives CAWSETLNTDTQYF. V is TRBV30 and J is TRBJ2-3; D not resolved. The germline gives CDR1 GTSNPN, CDR2 SVGIG (reference sequence). The CDR3 sequence is 14 residues long. Trimming removed 1 base from V and 2 bases from J, with 10 bases in between.

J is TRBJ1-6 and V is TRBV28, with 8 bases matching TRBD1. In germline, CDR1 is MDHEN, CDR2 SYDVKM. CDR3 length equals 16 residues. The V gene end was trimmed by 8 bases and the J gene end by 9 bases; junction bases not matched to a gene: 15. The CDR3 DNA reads TGTGCCAGCGGGAACAGGGGGGCTTTAATTAGTTCACCCCTCCACTTT. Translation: CASGNRGALISSPLHF.

The CDR3 DNA reads TGCGCCAGCAGCTTGGCGTCAGATTATTCACCCCTCCACTTT. It specifies CASSLASDYSPLHF. The genes are TRBV5-1 and TRBJ1-6; no reliable D call. Trimming removed 0 bases from V and 8 bases from J, with 9 bases in between. Germline-derived CDR1 and CDR2 are SGHRS and YFSETQ. This CDR3 has 14 amino acids.

CDR3 nucleotide sequence: TGTGCCACCGCGGGACACACCTACGAGCAGTACTTC. Residues: CATAGHTYEQYF. The chain employs TRBV28 and TRBJ2-7; the D gene could be TRBD1 or TRBD2 (6 bases each). Trimming pared 10 bases from V and 2 bases from J, leaving 12 bases between. This CDR3 spans 12 amino acids. Germline V CDR1 and CDR2: MDHEN, SYDVKM.

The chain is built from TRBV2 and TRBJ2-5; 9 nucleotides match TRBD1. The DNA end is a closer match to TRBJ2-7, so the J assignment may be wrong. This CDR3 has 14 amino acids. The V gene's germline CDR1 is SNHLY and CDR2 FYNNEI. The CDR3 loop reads CASSRQGGIYEQYF. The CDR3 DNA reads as TGTGCCAGCAGCCGACAGGGGGGAATATACGAGCAGTACTTC.

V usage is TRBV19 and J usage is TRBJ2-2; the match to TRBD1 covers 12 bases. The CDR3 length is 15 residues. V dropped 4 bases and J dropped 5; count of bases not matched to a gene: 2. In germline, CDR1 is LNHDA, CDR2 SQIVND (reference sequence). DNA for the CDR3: TGTGCCAGTAGTACGGGACAGGGGGCAACCGGGGAGCTGTTTTTT. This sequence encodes CASSTGQGATGELFF.

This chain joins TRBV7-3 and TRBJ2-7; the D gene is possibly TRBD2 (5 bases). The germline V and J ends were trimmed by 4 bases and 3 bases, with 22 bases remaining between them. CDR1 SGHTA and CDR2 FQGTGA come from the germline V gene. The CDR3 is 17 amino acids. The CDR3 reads CASSSGPGGAESYEQYF. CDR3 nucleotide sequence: TGTGCCAGCAGCTCCGGCCCCGGAGGAGCGGAAAGCTACGAGCAGTACTTC.